Below, 29 T cell receptor beta chains from the same sample are listed, as sequenced in a study of T cell repertoires in cytomegalovirus infection. In TCRdb, the reads were re-called with MiXCR into one record per CDR3 protein. This table holds under 200,000 distinct CDR3 sequences, roughly 9.8% found once. The specimen was PBMCs. These receptors were collected from a human donor in good health (CMV status not recorded). Some clones in this sample may be carry-over from other donors' samples.

In this sample, this clonotype turned up many times. The rearrangement links TRBV29-1 to TRBJ2-3, with D possibly TRBD1 on 5 matching bases. The CDR3 is 14 amino acids. The germline gives CDR1 SQVTM, CDR2 ANQGSEA. V was shortened by 4 bases and J by 2 bases, with 13 bases between the two germline ends. The CDR3, as DNA: TGCAGCGTTGGCCAGGGTACCCACACAGATACGCAGTATTTT. Amino acids: CSVGQGTHTDTQYF.

This clonotype came up many times. The chain is built from TRBV20-1 and TRBJ2-1, with 8 bases identical to TRBD1. CDR1 is DFQATT and CDR2 is SNEGSKA in the germline V gene (reference sequence). J lost 5 bases, V lost 0 bases, and 6 bases had no gene match. This CDR3 has 15 amino acids. The CDR3 sequence: CSARDWTGHNNEQFF. CDR3 DNA: TGCAGTGCTAGAGATTGGACAGGGCATAACAATGAGCAGTTCTTC.

This clonotype was found many times. The chain combines TRBV5-8 with TRBJ1-3, with unresolved D. V dropped 6 bases and J dropped 4 bases, with 11 bases sitting between them. Germline-derived CDR1 and CDR2 are SGHTS and YDEGEE. There are 13 residues in the CDR3. CDR3 nucleotide sequence: TGTGCCAGCAACGCCTTTGACGGAAACACCATATATTTT. This codes for CASNAFDGNTIYF.

The table lists this clonotype with many counts. This sequence joins TRBV19 and TRBJ2-5; TRBD2 might be the D (5 bases). V lost 1 base and J 5 bases, leaving 14 bases between the germline ends. The CDR3 is made up of 15 amino acids. Germline loops: CDR1 LNHDA, CDR2 SQIVND (reference sequence). The DNA of the CDR3 is TGTGCCAGTAGTATAGCGGCAGGAGGTGGGGAGACCCAGTACTTC. Translation: CASSIAAGGGETQYF. The full variable domain, completed using reference TRBV19 and TRBJ2-5, is DGGITQSPKYLFRKEGQNVTLSCEQNLNHDAMYWYRQDPGQGLRLIYYSQIVNDFQKGDIAEGYSVSREKKESFPLTVTSAQKNPTAFYLCASSIAAGGGETQYFGPGTRLLVL.

Comments on this clonotype: This sequence may be a read error, since a much larger clone differs from it by one base. This rearrangement joins TRBV28 to TRBJ2-7; TRBD2 matches 8 bases. From germline, CDR1 is MDHEN and CDR2 SYDVKM. The CDR3 has 16 amino acids. The V and J ends lost 3 bases and 0 bases, in that order; junction bases with no gene match: 7. The CDR3 DNA is TGTGCCAGCAGTTTCCCGATTAGCGGGGACTCCTACGAGCAGTACTTC. This encodes CASSFPISGDSYEQYF.

This clonotype was observed at least ten times. The chain is built from TRBV7-9 and TRBJ2-1; 12 bases align to TRBD2. CDR1 and CDR2 (germline): SEHNR, FQNEAQ (reference sequence). With V trimmed by 5 bases and J by 8 bases, 7 bases remained unmatched. The CDR3 totals 15 residues. The chain's CDR3 is CASSRLAGGGDEQFF. The CDR3 DNA sequence: TGTGCCAGCAGCCGGCTAGCGGGAGGGGGAGATGAGCAGTTCTTC.

This clonotype was detected many times. The V and J genes are TRBV12-3 or TRBV12-4 and TRBJ1-2; TRBD1 agrees at 7 bases. This CDR3 is built from 13 residues. With V trimmed by 5 bases and J by 8 bases, 8 bases remained unmatched. For the CDR3, the DNA is TGTGCCAGCAGTATTAAAACAGGGGTGGGCTACACCTTC. As protein: CASSIKTGVGYTF.

This clonotype was seen repeatedly, ten times or more. The rearrangement joins TRBV19 to TRBJ1-5, with 8 bases identical to TRBD1. Germline V gene lookup returns CDR1 LNHDA and CDR2 SQIVND (reference sequence). This CDR3 comprises 15 residues. The junction had 9 bases not matched to a gene; V was cut back by 7 bases and J by 4 bases. The CDR3: CASTGDRSSNQPQHF. CDR3 DNA: TGTGCCAGTACTGGGGACAGGTCATCGAATCAGCCCCAGCATTTT. Variable domain in full (rest from reference TRBV19 and TRBJ1-5): DGGITQSPKYLFRKEGQNVTLSCEQNLNHDAMYWYRQDPGQGLRLIYYSQIVNDFQKGDIAEGYSVSREKKESFPLTVTSAQKNPTAFYLCASTGDRSSNQPQHFGDGTRLSIL.

This clonotype was observed at least ten times. The CDR3 nucleotides read TGTGCCAGCAGCCCGCGTCTCGGGACACTCGGAAACACCATATATTTT. Its translation is CASSPRLGTLGNTIYF. V and J are TRBV7-9 and TRBJ1-3, with D perhaps matching TRBD1 (6 bases). The V gene's germline CDR1 is SEHNR and CDR2 FQNEAQ (reference sequence). V lost 5 bases, J lost 4 bases, and 18 bases lay in between. The CDR3 covers 16 residues.

At least ten counts were recorded for this clonotype. V is TRBV29-1 and J is TRBJ1-1, with D unresolved. The CDR3 loop spans 13 amino acids. V shed 7 bases and J shed 3 bases, with 15 bases lying between them. Germline V gene lookup returns CDR1 SQVTM and CDR2 ANQGSEA. The CDR3 coding sequence is TGCAGCGCTTCAGAGATTTTGGACACTGAAGCTTTCTTT. As protein: CSASEILDTEAFF.

The gene calls are TRBV12-3 or TRBV12-4 and TRBJ2-1, with D possibly being TRBD2 (6 bases). This CDR3 spans 17 amino acids. Trimming took 5 bases from V and 0 from J, leaving 17 bases between them. CDR3 residues: CASSLNRAGISYNEQFF. The DNA of the CDR3 is TGTGCCAGCAGTCTCAACCGGGCGGGAATCTCCTACAATGAGCAGTTCTTC.

This clonotype occurred many times. The chain uses TRBV7-3 and TRBJ2-3, with D unresolved. The length of the CDR3 is 16 residues. Germline V gene sequence: CDR1 SGHTA, CDR2 FQGTGA. V lost 0 bases and J lost 0, with 10 bases in between. In nucleotides, the CDR3 is TGTGCCAGCAGCTTAACTAGGGCTAGAAGCACAGATACGCAGTATTTT. Amino acid sequence: CASSLTRARSTDTQYF.

The rearrangement joins TRBV7-2 to TRBJ2-7; the D gene is possibly TRBD1 (7 bases). The V and J ends lost 5 bases and 3 bases respectively, with 14 bases between them. Per the germline V gene, CDR1 is SGHTA and CDR2 is FQGNSA. CDR3 length equals 14 residues. CDR3: CASSPQGGHYEQYF. The DNA for the CDR3 is TGTGCCAGCAGCCCGCAGGGGGGCCACTACGAGCAGTACTTC.

The chain carries TRBV9 and TRBJ1-1; no firm D call. CDR3 size: 13 residues. Germline loops: CDR1 SGDLS, CDR2 YYNGEE. V lost 0 bases to trimming and J lost 1 base, with 4 bases between them. The DNA for the CDR3 is TGTGCCAGCAGCGTAGAAGGGAACACTGAAGCTTTCTTT. This codes for CASSVEGNTEAFF.

This clonotype was seen many times. The chain joins TRBV28 to TRBJ1-2; possibly TRBD1 for D (6 bases). The V gene lost 4 bases and the J gene lost 0 bases, with 12 bases spanning the gap. CDR3 size: 15 residues. Germline V gene sequence: CDR1 MDHEN, CDR2 SYDVKM. CDR3 amino acids: CASSWGPGANYGYTF. The CDR3 DNA sequence: TGTGCCAGCAGTTGGGGGCCAGGGGCTAACTATGGCTACACCTTC.

Ten or more counts support this clonotype. The V call is TRBV7-8, the J call TRBJ2-1; D might be TRBD2 (6 bases). The CDR3 loop spans 17 amino acids. CDR1 SGHVS and CDR2 FQNEAQ come from the germline V gene. Trimming shortened V by 5 bases and J by 4 bases, and 21 bases separated the two germline ends. The CDR3 is CASSPTLPGDLYNEQFF. The CDR3 bases are TGTGCCAGCAGCCCCACCCTCCCGGGGGACCTATACAATGAGCAGTTCTTC. Filled out from reference TRBV7-8 and TRBJ2-1, the complete variable domain reads GAGVSQSPRYKVAKRGQDVALRCDPISGHVSLFWYQQALGQGPEFLTYFQNEAQLDKSGLPSDRFFAERPEGSVSTLKIQRTQQEDSAVYLCASSPTLPGDLYNEQFFGPGTRLTVL.

This chain uses TRBV28 with TRBJ2-5, with TRBD2 matching over 8 bases. Trimming took 7 bases from V and 1 from J; bases not matched to a gene: 11. CDR1 and CDR2 (germline): MDHEN, SYDVKM. The CDR3 loop spans 16 amino acids. DNA for the CDR3: TGTGCCAGCACCGCCGGGACTAGAGGGTTCCAAGAGACCCAGTACTTC. Translating gives CASTAGTRGFQETQYF.

V usage is TRBV7-9 and J usage is TRBJ1-4, with TRBD1 as a possible D gene (6 bases). This CDR3 contains 17 residues. V dropped 4 bases and J dropped 0 bases, with 15 bases sitting between them. Germline V CDR1 and CDR2: SEHNR, FQNEAQ (reference sequence). The CDR3 sequence is CASSSREGVATNEKLFF. CDR3 coding DNA: TGTGCCAGCAGCTCTAGAGAGGGGGTTGCAACTAATGAAAAACTGTTTTTT.

This clonotype was counted at least ten times. The gene calls are TRBV12-3 or TRBV12-4 and TRBJ2-1; perhaps TRBD1 as D (6 bases). V lost 6 bases to trimming and J lost 9 bases, with 21 bases between them. The CDR3 spans 15 residues. The DNA of the CDR3 is TGTGCCAGCAGACTAAAAGCTGGGGGCTGGGGTGAGCAGTTCTTC. It yields the protein CASRLKAGGWGEQFF.

This clonotype has a count of ten or more. The rearrangement uses TRBV7-2 and TRBJ2-7; 8 bases are shared with TRBD1. V trimming: 2 bases; J trimming: 4 bases; junction bases outside the gene matches: 7. Germline CDR1 and CDR2: SGHTA and FQGNSA. This CDR3 spans 15 amino acids. CDR3 residues: CASSLKDRAGYEQYF. CDR3 coding DNA: TGTGCCAGCAGCTTAAAGGACAGGGCGGGGTACGAGCAGTACTTC.

V is TRBV28 and J is TRBJ2-7, with a weak D call TRBD2 (5 bases). Germline lookup yields CDR1 MDHEN and CDR2 SYDVKM. The CDR3 totals 15 residues. V was pared by 3 bases and J by 0 bases, with 12 bases between. The CDR3 spells CASSFRGPSSYEQYF. CDR3 DNA: TGTGCCAGCAGTTTCCGGGGTCCGAGCTCCTACGAGCAGTACTTC. Based on the CDR3 plus reference TRBV28 and TRBJ2-7, the full variable domain is DVKVTQSSRYLVKRTGEKVFLECVQDMDHENMFWYRQDPGLGLRLIYFSYDVKMKEKGDIPEGYSVSREKKERFSLILESASTNQTSMYLCASSFRGPSSYEQYFGPGTRLTVT.

The chain combines TRBV7-3 with TRBJ2-1, with a weak D call TRBD2 (6 bases). CDR1 and CDR2 from the germline V gene are SGHTA and FQGTGA. Trimming cost V 1 base and J 6 bases, with 10 bases left between them. The CDR3 runs to 14 residues. CDR3 in amino acids: CASSLRGGFNEQFF. The CDR3 DNA reads TGTGCCAGCAGCTTAAGAGGAGGGTTCAATGAGCAGTTCTTC.

This clonotype occurred many times. The V gene is TRBV11-3, the J gene TRBJ2-1; 14 bases align to TRBD2. With V trimmed by 5 bases and J by 7 bases, 7 bases remained unmatched. CDR1 SGHNT and CDR2 YENEEA come from the germline V gene. The CDR3 covers 16 residues. The CDR3 here is CASSRLAGGPGNEQFF. The CDR3, as DNA: TGTGCCAGCAGCAGACTAGCGGGAGGGCCGGGGAATGAGCAGTTCTTC.

This clonotype showed up just a few times. This chain connects TRBV24-1 to TRBJ1-2; TRBD1 matches at 7 bases. V trimming: 3 bases; J trimming: 4 bases; junction bases outside the gene matches: 10. The CDR3 covers 16 residues. The germline CDR1 and CDR2 sequences are KGHDR and SFDVKD. CDR3 in DNA: TGTGCCACCAGTGATCCCGGACAGGTGTCCTTCTATGGCTACACCTTC. Translation gives CATSDPGQVSFYGYTF.

This clonotype was recorded many times. The CDR3 region is CASSFTREGAQYF. As DNA, the CDR3 is TGTGCCAGCAGCTTTACACGGGAGGGGGCCCAGTACTTC. The chain joins TRBV7-8 to TRBJ2-5, with TRBD2 matching over 8 bases. CDR3 length: 13 amino acids. Germline V gene sequence: CDR1 SGHVS, CDR2 FQNEAQ. V dropped 3 bases and J dropped 9; count of bases not matched to a gene: 6. Based on the CDR3 plus reference TRBV7-8 and TRBJ2-5, the full variable domain is GAGVSQSPRYKVAKRGQDVALRCDPISGHVSLFWYQQALGQGPEFLTYFQNEAQLDKSGLPSDRFFAERPEGSVSTLKIQRTQQEDSAVYLCASSFTREGAQYFGPGTRLLVL.

This clonotype appeared many times. This chain uses TRBV7-2 with TRBJ2-5, with D perhaps TRBD1 (6 bases). Trimming took off 3 bases at V and 3 bases at J, with 11 bases between the two ends. The CDR3 totals 14 residues. Germline CDR1 and CDR2: SGHTA and FQGNSA. The CDR3 DNA reads TGTGCCAGCAGCTTTGGGGGCTTAAAAGAGACCCAGTACTTC. It specifies CASSFGGLKETQYF.

The chain has TRBV6-2 or TRBV6-3 and TRBJ2-5; D unclear. The V end lost 5 bases, the J end lost 1 base, and 17 bases lay between the germline ends. Per the germline V gene, CDR1 is MNHEY and CDR2 is SVGEGT. The CDR3 runs to 16 residues. CDR3 DNA sequence: TGTGCCAGCAGTATTCAGCTGAGGTTGGGCCAAGAGACCCAGTACTTC. It yields the protein CASSIQLRLGQETQYF.

This clonotype was seen repeatedly, ten times or more. The V gene is TRBV7-6, the J gene TRBJ2-7; no firm D call. CDR3 size: 14 residues. The V end lost 1 base, the J end lost 0 bases, and 7 bases lay between the germline ends. In germline, CDR1 is SGHVS, CDR2 FNYEAQ. The CDR3 here is CASSLVYSSYEQYF. The CDR3 DNA is TGTGCCAGCAGCTTAGTCTATAGCTCCTACGAGCAGTACTTC.

The rearrangement uses TRBV19 and TRBJ1-5; no clear D. The CDR3 is 15 amino acids. V was cut by 6 bases and J by 3 bases, with 15 bases left in between. Looked up from germline, CDR1 is LNHDA and CDR2 is SQIVND (reference sequence). CDR3 in amino acids: CASSKTGVDNQPQHF. DNA of the CDR3: TGTGCCAGTAGCAAAACGGGCGTAGACAATCAGCCCCAGCATTTT.